Below, 20 T cell receptor beta chains from the same sample are listed, as sequenced in a study of human T cells and chemical hapten exposure. TCRdb redid the calling of the RACE reads with MiXCR, one entry per CDR3 protein. The sample comprises roughly 360,000 distinct CDR3 sequences, about 4.8% of which are singletons, and roughly 2.4% rests with the top ten. Time point noted: patch test 1, 2 weeks after DPC sensitization. This sample's treatment: therapeutic diphenylcyclopropenone sensitization with weekly scalp DPC. The starting material was whole blood, obtained in connection with sensitization to the hapten diphenylcyclopropenone (DPC). These receptors were obtained from a woman in her 50s with alopecia areata. Some clones in this sample may be carry-over from other donors' samples.

Concerning this clonotype: Possible read error: a much larger clone is one base away. The chain combines TRBV30 with TRBJ1-2; D gene uncertain. The CDR3 has 15 residues. Germline V lookup: CDR1 GTSNPN, CDR2 SVGIG (reference sequence). CDR3 bases: TGTGCCTGGAGTGTATTTAGCCACTCAAACTATAGCTACACCTTC. Translated, it gives CAWSVFSHSNYSYTF.

This clonotype has ten or more counts. J is TRBJ2-1 and V is TRBV28, with D possibly matching TRBD2 (6 bases). Trimming removed 6 bases from V and 2 bases from J, with 14 bases in between. The germline gives CDR1 MDHEN, CDR2 SYDVKM. The CDR3 loop spans 15 amino acids. CDR3: CASSLRDSPYNEQFF. DNA of the CDR3: TGTGCCAGCAGCCTCCGGGACTCACCCTACAATGAGCAGTTCTTC.

CDR3 DNA sequence: TGTGCCAGCGGGACCAGGGTGGCTAGCGGGAGGGTGTTAAATGAGCAGTTCTTC. This translates into CASGTRVASGRVLNEQFF. The chain combines TRBV2 with TRBJ2-1; 12 positions match TRBD2. Unmatched junction bases numbered 18, after V lost 8 bases and J lost 7 bases. The CDR3 covers 18 residues. Germline V CDR1 and CDR2: SNHLY, FYNNEI.

There are a few counts of this clonotype. The chain combines TRBV5-4 with TRBJ2-7, with D maybe TRBD1 (6 bases). This CDR3 has 13 amino acids. In germline, CDR1 is SGHNT, CDR2 YYREEE (reference sequence). The V end was cut by 4 bases, the J end by 1 base, with 9 bases between. CDR3 nucleotide sequence: TGTGCCAGCAGCCGGGACACATCCTACGAGCAGTACTTC. Translation gives CASSRDTSYEQYF.

This clonotype was seen repeatedly, ten times or more. V is TRBV2 and J is TRBJ1-2; no clear D. The CDR3 sequence is 17 residues long. Per the germline V gene, CDR1 is SNHLY and CDR2 is FYNNEI. V lost 2 bases to trimming and J lost 0 bases, with 16 bases between them. The CDR3 reads CASSETQEPLANYGYTF. CDR3 nucleotide sequence: TGTGCCAGCAGTGAAACACAAGAACCCCTAGCTAACTATGGCTACACCTTC.

This clonotype came up a few times. The chain carries TRBV27 and TRBJ2-2; D gene ambiguous. V dropped 3 bases and J dropped 6 bases, with 11 bases sitting between them. Germline-derived CDR1 and CDR2 are MNHEY and SMNVEV (reference sequence). The CDR3 extends over 14 amino acids. The CDR3: CASSLILRPGELFF. As DNA, the CDR3 is TGTGCCAGCAGTTTGATTCTTAGGCCCGGGGAGCTGTTTTTT.

This clonotype was observed a few times. The gene calls are TRBV6-5 and TRBJ2-7; 7 positions match TRBD1. V gave up 2 bases and J gave up 2 bases; unmatched junction bases: 3. Germline V gene lookup returns CDR1 MNHEY and CDR2 SVGAGI. The CDR3 contains 14 residues. The CDR3 nucleotides are TGTGCCAGCAGTTACGTGGGACAGACCTACGAGCAGTACTTC. Its protein product is CASSYVGQTYEQYF.

This clonotype was observed at least ten times. The V and J genes are TRBV4-2 and TRBJ2-7; 11 bases match TRBD2. This CDR3 has 14 amino acids. With 6 bases clipped from V and 2 bases from J, the junction kept 3 bases outside the gene matches. The germline V gene encodes CDR1 LGHNA and CDR2 YNFKEQ. The CDR3 DNA reads as TGTGCCAGCAGTGGGACTAGCGGACCCTACGAGCAGTACTTC. Translation gives CASSGTSGPYEQYF.

This clonotype was seen ten or more times. The chain has TRBV12-3 or TRBV12-4 and TRBJ2-6, with TRBD1 matching over 8 bases. The V gene end was trimmed by 3 bases and the J gene end by 2 bases; junction bases not matched to a gene: 6. The CDR3 is 17 residues long. In DNA form, the CDR3 reads TGTGCCAGCAGTTTCCGGGCAGGGGGCGCTGGGGCCAACGTCCTGACTTTC. Translation gives CASSFRAGGAGANVLTF.

This clonotype has a count of ten or more. The J gene is TRBJ2-4, the V gene TRBV5-6; tentative D call: TRBD1 (6 bases). The CDR3 contains 14 residues. Germline V gene sequence: CDR1 SGHDT, CDR2 YYEEEE. Trimming stripped 0 bases from V and 6 bases from J, with 10 bases between. The CDR3 DNA sequence: TGTGCCAGCAGCTTGGGACAGGCGACAAACATTCAGTACTTC. It specifies CASSLGQATNIQYF.

This clonotype was seen many times. This sequence joins TRBV11-2 and TRBJ2-7; 7 bases map to TRBD2. CDR3 length equals 16 residues. V lost 3 bases to trimming and J lost 3 bases; unmatched junction nucleotides: 11. Germline loops: CDR1 SGHAT, CDR2 FQNNGV. CDR3 nucleotide sequence: TGTGCCAGCAGCTTTCATTCCGGCGGGAGTGTCTACGAGCAGTACTTC. Its translation: CASSFHSGGSVYEQYF.

This clonotype was seen a few times. The CDR3 sequence is CASSYSGRTSGANVLTF. The CDR3 bases are TGTGCCAGCAGTTACAGCGGTCGGACCTCTGGGGCCAACGTCCTGACTTTC. This sequence joins TRBV6-5 and TRBJ2-6, with D possibly TRBD2 on 5 matching bases. Trimming shortened V by 2 bases and J by 0 bases, and 11 bases separated the two germline ends. Germline lookup yields CDR1 MNHEY and CDR2 SVGAGI. CDR3 length: 17 residues.

This clonotype was observed a few times. This chain joins TRBV30 and TRBJ1-1; D is ambiguous. V was pared by 5 bases and J by 0 bases, with 25 bases between. CDR1 is GTSNPN and CDR2 is SVGIG in the germline V gene (reference sequence). The CDR3 runs to 18 residues. The CDR3 region is CAWVRWGRAITVNTEAFF. CDR3 sequence (DNA): TGTGCCTGGGTGCGCTGGGGTCGGGCAATCACGGTGAACACTGAAGCTTTCTTT.

This clonotype was found a few times. This chain links TRBV2 with TRBJ1-6, with a weak D call TRBD1 (6 bases). V lost 6 bases, J lost 4 bases, and 13 bases lay in between. This CDR3 is built from 15 residues. Germline loops: CDR1 SNHLY, CDR2 FYNNEI. The CDR3 DNA reads TGTGCCAGCAGGGCCTCCACAGGGTATAATTCACCCCTCCACTTT. The encoded protein is CASRASTGYNSPLHF.

This clonotype appeared many times. J is TRBJ1-1 and V is TRBV5-1; 10 bases fit TRBD1. The CDR3 consists of 17 residues. The germline CDR1 and CDR2 sequences are SGHRS and YFSETQ. J gave up 0 bases and V 0 bases, and 5 bases lay outside the gene matches. CDR3 sequence reads: CASSLEGTGAVNTEAFF. In nucleotides, the CDR3 is TGCGCCAGCAGCTTGGAAGGGACAGGGGCCGTGAACACTGAAGCTTTCTTT.

This chain joins TRBV12-3 or TRBV12-4 and TRBJ2-5; D is perhaps TRBD2 (7 bases). The CDR3 totals 16 residues. V lost 3 bases and J 1 base, leaving 15 bases between the germline ends. CDR3 protein: CASSFGGGRLQETQYF. DNA for the CDR3: TGTGCCAGCAGTTTTGGCGGGGGCCGCCTCCAAGAGACCCAGTACTTC.

The chain combines TRBV5-5 with TRBJ2-4; perhaps TRBD1 as D (5 bases). The CDR3 sequence is 15 residues long. Germline assignment: CDR1 SGHKS and CDR2 YYEKEE (reference sequence). The V end was cut by 9 bases, the J end by 3 bases, with 19 bases between. The CDR3 DNA sequence: TGTGCCACCATGGCGCAGGGCGTAGGCAAAAACATTCAGTACTTC. This encodes CATMAQGVGKNIQYF.

This clonotype was recorded a few times. This rearrangement joins TRBV11-2 to TRBJ1-3, with 7 bases that match TRBD1. With 5 bases clipped from V and 4 bases from J, the junction kept 11 bases outside the gene matches. This CDR3 contains 16 residues. Germline V gene data show CDR1 as SGHAT and CDR2 as FQNNGV. CDR3 sequence (DNA): TGTGCCAGCAGCCAGCTTACAGGGGCTCTGGGAAACACCATATATTTT. It yields the protein CASSQLTGALGNTIYF.

This clonotype was counted only a few times. This chain connects TRBV5-1 to TRBJ2-6; D is uncertain. The CDR3 contains 13 residues. CDR1 and CDR2 from the germline V gene are SGHRS and YFSETQ. V lost 3 bases, J lost 4 bases, and 5 bases lay in between. Written as DNA, the CDR3 is TGCGCCAGCAGCTCTACGGGGGCCAACGTCCTGACTTTC. Translating gives CASSSTGANVLTF. Filled out from reference TRBV5-1 and TRBJ2-6, the complete variable domain reads KAGVTQTPRYLIKTRGQQVTLSCSPISGHRSVSWYQQTPGQGLQFLFEYFSETQRNKGNFPGRFSGRQFSNSRSEMNVSTLELGDSALYLCASSSTGANVLTFGAGSRLTVL.

This clonotype was observed at least ten times. The rearrangement links TRBV6-6 to TRBJ2-1, with 7 nucleotides matching TRBD1. V lost 6 bases, J lost 15 bases, and 8 bases stayed unmatched. The CDR3 runs 11 residues. CDR1 and CDR2 from the germline V gene are MNHNY and SVGAGI (reference sequence). CDR3 residues: CASSHGQAAFF. The CDR3 DNA reads TGTGCCAGCAGCCACGGACAGGCTGCGTTCTTC.